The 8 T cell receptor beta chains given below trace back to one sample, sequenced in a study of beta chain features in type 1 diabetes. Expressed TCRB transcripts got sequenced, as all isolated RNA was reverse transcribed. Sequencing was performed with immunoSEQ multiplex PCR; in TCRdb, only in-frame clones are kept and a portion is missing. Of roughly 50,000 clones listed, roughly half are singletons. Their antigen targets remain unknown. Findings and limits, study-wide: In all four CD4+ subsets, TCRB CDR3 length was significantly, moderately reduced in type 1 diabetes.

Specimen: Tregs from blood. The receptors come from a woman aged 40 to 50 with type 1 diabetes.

CDR3 in DNA: TGCGCCAGCACCTACTCAGGGGACCCCAACTATGGCTACACCTTC. This sequence encodes CASTYSGDPNYGYTF. This chain uses TRBV5-1 with TRBJ1-2; possibly TRBD1 for D (6 bases). The CDR3 has 15 residues. V dropped 6 bases and J dropped 2 bases, with 17 bases sitting between them. Germline CDR1 and CDR2: SGHRS and YFSETQ.

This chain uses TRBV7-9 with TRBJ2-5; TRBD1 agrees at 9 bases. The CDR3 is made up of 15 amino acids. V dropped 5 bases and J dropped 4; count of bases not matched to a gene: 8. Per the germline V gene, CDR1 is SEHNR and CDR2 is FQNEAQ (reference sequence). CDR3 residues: CASSRYGTGPETQYF. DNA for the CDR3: TGTGCCAGCAGCCGCTACGGGACAGGGCCAGAGACCCAGTACTTC.

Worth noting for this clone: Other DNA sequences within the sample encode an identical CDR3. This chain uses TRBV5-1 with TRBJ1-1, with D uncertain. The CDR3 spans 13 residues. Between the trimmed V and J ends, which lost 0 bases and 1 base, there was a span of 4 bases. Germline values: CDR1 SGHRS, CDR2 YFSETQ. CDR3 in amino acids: CASSLGGNTEAFF. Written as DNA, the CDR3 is TGCGCCAGCAGCTTGGGCGGGAACACTGAAGCTTTCTTT.

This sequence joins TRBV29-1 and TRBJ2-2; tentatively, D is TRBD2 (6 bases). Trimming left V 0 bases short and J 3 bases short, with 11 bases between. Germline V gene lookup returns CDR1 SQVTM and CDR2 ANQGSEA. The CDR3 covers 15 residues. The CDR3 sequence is CSVEEGSGYTGELFF. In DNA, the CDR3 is TGCAGCGTTGAAGAAGGTAGCGGTTACACCGGGGAGCTGTTTTTT.

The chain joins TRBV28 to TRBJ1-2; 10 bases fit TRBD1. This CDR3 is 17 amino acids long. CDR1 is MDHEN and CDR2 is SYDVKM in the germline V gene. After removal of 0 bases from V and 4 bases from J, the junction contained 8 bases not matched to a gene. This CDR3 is CASSLWGQGFRSYGYTF. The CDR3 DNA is TGTGCCAGCAGTTTATGGGGACAGGGGTTTCGGAGCTATGGCTACACCTTC.

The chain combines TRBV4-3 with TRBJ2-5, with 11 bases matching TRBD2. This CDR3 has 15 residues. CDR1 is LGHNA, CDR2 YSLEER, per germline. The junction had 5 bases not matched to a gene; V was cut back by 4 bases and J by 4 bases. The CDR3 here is CASSLTSGSGETQYF. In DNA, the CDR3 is TGCGCCAGCAGCCTCACTAGCGGGAGCGGAGAGACCCAGTACTTC.

The CDR3: CASSDVARRNSPLHF. The DNA for the CDR3 is TGTGCCAGCAGTGATGTTGCTAGGAGAAATTCACCCCTCCACTTT. V and J are TRBV6-1 and TRBJ1-6; unclear D gene. Germline CDR1 MNHNS, CDR2 SASEGT. The CDR3 is made up of 15 amino acids. The germline V and J ends were trimmed by 3 bases and 7 bases, with 13 bases remaining between them.

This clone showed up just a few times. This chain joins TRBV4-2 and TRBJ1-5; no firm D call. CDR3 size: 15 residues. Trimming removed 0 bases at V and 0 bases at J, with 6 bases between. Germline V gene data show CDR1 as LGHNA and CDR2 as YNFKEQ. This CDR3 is CASSQERYSNQPQHF. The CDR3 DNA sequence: TGTGCCAGCAGCCAAGAACGGTATAGCAATCAGCCCCAGCATTTT.